The 17 T cell receptor beta chains presented below share a single source sample, sequenced in a study of monozygotic twins with inflammatory bowel disease. Reprocessing the 5' RACE reads, TCRdb reports a single entry for every CDR3 protein and omits DNA. Its table records about 380,000 distinct CDR3 sequences. Input material: blood. The receptor source for this set is a human donor with ulcerative colitis or Crohn's disease, or a healthy co-twin of an affected twin (not recorded which).

This chain uses TRBV7-9 with TRBJ2-1; TCRdb proposes TRBD2, but this gene call is untestable without DNA. Germline V gives CDR1 SEHNR, CDR2 FQNEAQ (reference sequence). The CDR3 sequence is 13 residues long. The CDR3 sequence is CASSPSHDNEQFF.

The V call is TRBV19, the J call TRBJ2-7; without DNA, the TCRdb call of TRBD1 cannot be checked. Germline V gene data show CDR1 as LNHDA and CDR2 as SQIVND (reference sequence). This CDR3 comprises 14 residues. The CDR3 sequence is CASSQGSTIYEQYF.

This chain joins TRBV5-1 and TRBJ2-7; TCRdb designates TRBD1, a call that cannot be tested without DNA. The CDR3 extends over 15 amino acids. The germline gives CDR1 SGHRS, CDR2 YFSETQ. The CDR3 sequence is CASSRPQGDLGEQYF.

The genes are TRBV7-2 and TRBJ2-7. The CDR3 consists of 15 residues. Germline values: CDR1 SGHTA, CDR2 FQGNSA. This CDR3 reads CASSPDQGSSYEQYF.

CDR3: CASTGDRSSGANVLTF. The chain couples TRBV7-8 to TRBJ2-6; TCRdb picks TRBD1, but there is no DNA to check that call. The CDR3 runs 16 residues. The V gene's germline CDR1 is SGHVS and CDR2 FQNEAQ.

The chain couples TRBV20-1 to TRBJ2-3. Germline loops: CDR1 DFQATT, CDR2 SNEGSKA (reference sequence). The CDR3 is made up of 13 amino acids. CDR3 loop: CSARRRSGDTQYF.

This chain links TRBV3-1 with TRBJ1-2; the D gene TCRdb calls, TRBD1, cannot be checked with no DNA. The germline CDR1 and CDR2 sequences are LGHDT and YNNKEL (reference sequence). The CDR3 consists of 14 residues. CDR3 residues: CASSQPDRKDGYTF.

The genes are TRBV15 and TRBJ2-5; no DNA is available, so the TRBD1 call from TCRdb remains unchecked. Germline CDR1 and CDR2: LNHNV and YYDKDF (reference sequence). The CDR3 has 13 amino acids. The CDR3 here is CASGRGRRETQYF.

This rearrangement joins TRBV18 to TRBJ1-2. The CDR3 totals 14 residues. CDR1 KGHSH and CDR2 LQKENI come from the germline V gene. The CDR3 here is CASSPPGRYGGYTF.

The rearrangement links TRBV7-9 to TRBJ2-5; TCRdb's D call, TRBD1, is unchecked because there is no DNA. CDR1 is SEHNR and CDR2 is FQNEAQ in the germline V gene (reference sequence). The CDR3 runs 16 residues. The CDR3 is CASSSKPRGILETQYF.

The chain links TRBV20-1 to TRBJ2-1. Germline CDR1 DFQATT, CDR2 SNEGSKA (reference sequence). This CDR3 has 14 residues. The CDR3 sequence is CSARRQLPYNEQFF.

This chain connects TRBV5-1 to TRBJ2-5. Looked up from germline, CDR1 is SGHRS and CDR2 is YFSETQ. The CDR3 runs 14 residues. CDR3 amino acids: CASSPTVAQETQYF.

The chain combines TRBV4-2 with TRBJ1-1; TCRdb's assignment of TRBD1 cannot be checked, as there is no DNA. Per germline, CDR1 LGHNA and CDR2 YNFKEQ. The CDR3 runs to 14 residues. The CDR3: CASIRRGSDTEAFF.

The CDR3 protein is CASSSRDFRGGTQYF. The V gene is TRBV19, the J gene TRBJ2-3; TCRdb's assignment of TRBD2 cannot be checked, as there is no DNA. The CDR3 sequence is 15 residues long. CDR1 and CDR2 from the germline V gene are LNHDA and SQIVND (reference sequence).

The CDR3 reads CASSLGAGRSDTQYF. The V gene is TRBV12-3 or TRBV12-4, the J gene TRBJ2-3; the TCRdb D gene call, TRBD1, has no DNA to confirm it. This CDR3 is built from 15 residues.

J is TRBJ1-5 and V is TRBV7-2; checking the TCRdb D call of TRBD1 is not possible without DNA. Germline V gene sequence: CDR1 SGHTA, CDR2 FQGNSA. CDR3 size: 16 residues. CDR3 region: CASSTTGTRINQPQHF.

V usage is TRBV12-3 or TRBV12-4 and J usage is TRBJ1-2. The CDR3 sequence is 15 residues long. The CDR3 loop reads CASSSSRTSNYGYTF.